This is a list of T cell receptor beta chains from one sample in a study of blood T cell repertoires in COVID-19. Sequenced by immunoSEQ multiplex PCR; TCRdb stores in-frame clones only, minus some. This table holds 300,000 to 500,000 clones, roughly 90% found once. The sample consisted of PBMCs or T cells enriched from blood (not recorded which). All receptors come from a woman aged 25 to 39 with acute COVID-19. Each CDR3 is given with its conserved first and last residue. D genes are given only for firm matches. Not all rows give a size; the values are once, few, many and, for expanded clones, a class.

>TRBV15|TRBJ2-4|TRBD2|-
CATSRTVSGGAAKNIQYF
TGTGCCACCAGCAGAACCGTTAGCGGGGGGGCGGCCAAAAACATTCAGTACTTC
>TRBV7-2|TRBJ1-1|-|-
CASSYNHLGWNTEAFF
TGTGCCAGCAGCTATAACCACCTAGGATGGAACACTGAAGCTTTCTTT
>TRBV25-1|TRBJ1-2|TRBD1|-
CASSEPGTGGNYGYTF
TGTGCCAGCAGTGAACCAGGGACAGGCGGGAACTATGGCTACACCTTC
>TRBV3-1/TRBV3-2|TRBJ1-5|-|-
CASSPYAGGEHSNQPQHF
TGTGCCAGCAGCCCCTACGCCGGGGGGGAGCATAGCAATCAGCCCCAGCATTTT
>TRBV21-1|TRBJ2-7|-|-
CASSNREQYF
TGTGCCAGCAGCAACAGGGAGCAGTACTTC
>TRBV3-1/TRBV3-2|TRBJ2-1|TRBD2|-
CASSRMSGGSYNEQFF
TGTGCCAGCAGCCGCATGAGCGGGGGTTCCTACAATGAGCAGTTCTTC
>TRBV29-1|TRBJ2-1|-|-
CSVERASYNEQFF
TGCAGCGTTGAGCGGGCATCCTACAATGAGCAGTTCTTC
>TRBV7-6|TRBJ1-1|-|-
CASSLSRVGNTEAFF
TGTGCCAGCAGCTTATCCAGGGTTGGGAACACTGAAGCTTTCTTT
>TRBV9|TRBJ2-7|-|-
CASSPRPGTGTYEQYF
TGTGCCAGCAGCCCCCGTCCCGGGACTGGTACCTACGAGCAGTACTTC
>TRBV4-1|TRBJ2-1|TRBD2|-
CASLLAGGHEQFF
TGCGCCAGCCTACTAGCGGGGGGGCATGAGCAGTTCTTC
>TRBV2|TRBJ2-7|-|-
CASSVGGPYEQYF
TGTGCCAGCAGTGTCGGGGGACCCTACGAGCAGTACTTC
>TRBV19|TRBJ2-7|TRBD1|-
CASSRRLGQGDEQYF
TGTGCCAGTAGTCGGAGGTTGGGACAGGGGGACGAGCAGTACTTC
>TRBV18|TRBJ1-2|-|-
CASSPSVPGQGGYTF
TGTGCCAGCTCACCTTCCGTGCCAGGGCAAGGGGGCTACACCTTC
>TRBV7-2|TRBJ2-7|TRBD2|-
CASSRSTGLVYEQYF
TGTGCCAGCAGCCGGAGTACGGGACTAGTCTACGAGCAGTACTTC
>TRBV2|TRBJ2-3|-|-
CASSVPNTDTQYF
TGTGCCTCCTCGGTCCCTAACACAGATACGCAGTATTTT
>TRBV7-9|TRBJ2-7|TRBD1|-
CASRPAGTGHYEQYF
TGTGCCAGCAGGCCCGCCGGGACAGGACACTACGAGCAGTACTTC
>TRBV19|TRBJ2-7|TRBD1|-
CASSEQGAMSYEQYF
TGTGCCAGTAGCGAACAGGGGGCCATGAGTTACGAGCAGTACTTC
>TRBV2|TRBJ1-1|-|-
CASNRGAAEAFF
TGTGCCAGCAATCGGGGGGCAGCGGAAGCTTTCTTT
>TRBV25-1|TRBJ1-4|-|-
CASSPASGYSNEKLFF
TGTGCCAGCAGTCCCGCCAGCGGCTACTCCAATGAAAAACTGTTTTTT
>TRBV11-1|TRBJ1-3|-|-
CASSTNRNTIYF
TGTGCCAGCAGCACGAACAGGAACACCATATATTTT
>TRBV6-1|TRBJ1-1|TRBD1|-
CASSGRDRVAYTEAFF
TGTGCCAGCAGTGGCCGGGACAGGGTAGCCTACACTGAAGCTTTCTTT
>TRBV2|TRBJ2-3|TRBD2|few
CASETSGGTDTQYF
TGTGCCAGCGAGACTAGCGGGGGTACAGATACGCAGTATTTT